Following are 2 T cell receptor beta chains from one sample sequenced in a study of T cell repertoires in cytomegalovirus infection. TCRdb re-called the reads with MiXCR, one entry per CDR3 protein. The sample consists of more than 650,000 distinct CDR3 sequences, 35% of them appearing once. Sample: PBMCs. The receptors were sampled from a human donor in good health (CMV status not recorded). Some clones in this sample may be carry-over from other donors' samples.

This sequence joins TRBV6-6 and TRBJ1-3; D perhaps matches TRBD1 (6 bases). CDR3 size: 14 residues. Germline V gene data show CDR1 as MNHNY and CDR2 as SVGAGI (reference sequence). V lost 4 bases, J lost 3 bases, and 10 bases lay in between. Here the CDR3 reads CASSSQGFGNTIYF. In DNA, the CDR3 is TGTGCCAGCAGTTCCCAGGGGTTTGGAAACACCATATATTTT.

A remark on this clonotype: A read error may produce the germline difference seen at one junction end. The chain couples TRBV7-6 to TRBJ1-1; D perhaps matches TRBD1 (6 bases). This CDR3 region has 15 residues. The V gene's germline CDR1 is SGHVS and CDR2 FNYEAQ. For the CDR3, the DNA is TGTGACAGCAGCTTAGAAGGGACATGGAAGACTGAAGCTTTCTTT. It is translated as CDSSLEGTWKTEAFF.